This T cell receptor (beta chain) was captured in a study of blood T cell repertoires in COVID-19. Looked up from germline, CDR1 is MDHEN and CDR2 is SYDVKM. The CDR3 has 15 residues. The V end was cut by 4 bases, the J end by 0 bases, with 13 bases between. The protocol was immunoSEQ multiplex PCR, while the TCRdb copy is restricted to in-frame clones and leaves out a portion. The sample holds approximately 330,000 clones, about nine tenths seen once. The chain employs TRBV28 and TRBJ2-7; D is possibly TRBD2 (6 bases). Sequenced: peripheral blood. This TCR was sampled from a man younger than 40 with COVID-19, enrolled during active disease. This chain's CDR3 is CASSSSLAPSYEQYF. DNA for the CDR3: TGTGCCAGCAGTTCTTCTCTAGCGCCCTCCTACGAGCAGTACTTC.